The clone carrying this T cell receptor (beta chain) was seen a few times. Its antigen is unknown. CDR3 length: 18 amino acids. V gave up 2 bases and J gave up 2 bases; unmatched junction bases: 12. The germline gives CDR1 MNHEY, CDR2 SVGEGT. The sample comes from a study of T cell repertoires in cytomegalovirus infection. Study-level background: Well-studied HLA-B-restricted CMV epitopes were used in the study alongside recently identified HLA-C-restricted ones. Matching HLA type, along with CMV infection, was indicated by public TCR beta signatures.

The study, taken as a whole, reports: Carriers of CMV plus the relevant HLA were identified by cumulative public TCR beta family frequency. CMV-specific TCR beta clonotypes restricted by HLA-C dominated the ex vivo response.

TCRdb reanalysed the reads using MiXCR and keeps one entry per CDR3 protein. The sample yields roughly 990,000 distinct CDR3 sequences, under 40% seen once. The rearrangement uses TRBV6-2 or TRBV6-3 and TRBJ2-5; 9 bases map to TRBD1. The material sequenced was cultured CD8+ T cells from PBMCs, taken from culture after CMV antigen stimulation. The sequence was obtained from a human donor in good health (CMV status not recorded). Some clones in this sample may be carry-over from other donors' samples. Here the CDR3 reads CASSYPAAPGQGQETQYF. For the CDR3, the DNA is TGTGCCAGCAGTTACCCTGCGGCCCCGGGACAGGGACAAGAGACCCAGTACTTC.